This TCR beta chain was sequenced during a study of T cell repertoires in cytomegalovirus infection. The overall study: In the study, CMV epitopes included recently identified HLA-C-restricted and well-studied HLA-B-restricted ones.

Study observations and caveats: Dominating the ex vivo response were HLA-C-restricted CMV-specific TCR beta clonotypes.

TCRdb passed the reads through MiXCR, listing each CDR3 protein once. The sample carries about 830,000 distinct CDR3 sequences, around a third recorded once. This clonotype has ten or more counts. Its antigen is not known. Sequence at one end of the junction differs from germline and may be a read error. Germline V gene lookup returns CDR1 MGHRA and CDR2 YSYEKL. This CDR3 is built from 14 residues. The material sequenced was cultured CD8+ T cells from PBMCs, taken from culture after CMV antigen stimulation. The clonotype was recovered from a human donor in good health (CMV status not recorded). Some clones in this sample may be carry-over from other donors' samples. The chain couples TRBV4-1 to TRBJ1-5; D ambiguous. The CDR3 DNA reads TGTGCCAGCAGCCCCCTCGGGGGCAATCAGCCCCAGCATTTT. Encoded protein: CASSPLGGNQPQHF.